This T cell receptor beta chain was sequenced during a study of beta chain features in type 1 diabetes. Background on the study: Age, gender, cell numbers and subset yield matched between patients and controls. Study-wide results and limits: Moderately but significantly shorter TCRB CDR3s were found in Type 1 diabetes patients in all four CD4+ subsets.

In its sample, this clone was seen a few times. Its antigen remains unidentified. The identical CDR3 is also encoded by other nucleotide sequences in the sample. The CDR3 is made up of 12 amino acids. Looked up from germline, CDR1 is SGHRS and CDR2 is YFSETQ. The ends were cut back, 3 bases at V and 2 bases at J, with 5 bases in the middle. cDNA synthesis used the whole RNA isolate, giving expressed TCRB sequences. Assay used: immunoSEQ multiplex PCR; TCRdb lists only in-frame clones, some missing. The sample contains 250,000 or so clones, over 11% of which appear only once. The material sequenced was naive CD4+ T cells from blood. The clonotype was recovered from a young man with type 1 diabetes. The rearrangement links TRBV5-1 to TRBJ1-1; D unresolved. As DNA, the CDR3 is TGCGCCAGCAGCTCGGGTAACACTGAAGCTTTCTTT. Amino acid sequence: CASSSGNTEAFF.